Following are 20 T cell receptor beta chains from one sample sequenced in a study of T cell responses to AZD1222 COVID-19 vaccine (dated by TCRdb to the early 2020s). The library was built by means of the immunoSEQ multiplex PCR assay. Held by TCRdb, this immuneACCESS table contains in-frame sequences only and omits some clones. Under half of the omission traces to an unresolved V gene where checked; the cause of the rest is unknown. For this sample there are some 96,000 clones; about 87% appear just once. Of the sample, under 4.5% falls within the top ten clones. The intended sense of this specimen's time point label: baseline before first vaccination. This specimen's treatment or condition label, interpreted: meningococcal conjugate vaccine given as trial control. The source material was peripheral blood, sampled on day 0 of MenACWY control vaccination. These receptors originate from an adult in good health.

The rearrangement links TRBV5-4 to TRBJ1-1; D gene ambiguous. CDR3 length equals 13 residues. Trimming stripped 4 bases from V and 0 bases from J, with 7 bases between. CDR1 is SGHNT, CDR2 YYREEE, per germline (reference sequence). CDR3 coding DNA: TGTGCCAGCAGCCTCATCATGAACACTGAAGCTTTCTTT. Its protein is CASSLIMNTEAFF.

In DNA form, the CDR3 reads TGTGCCAGCAGTTACCGGGCAGCTAGCACAGATACGCAGTATTTT. This encodes CASSYRAASTDTQYF. The chain joins TRBV6-2 or TRBV6-3 to TRBJ2-3; D not certain. CDR1 and CDR2 (germline): MNHEY, SVGEGT. The V end was cut by 2 bases, the J end by 0 bases, with 9 bases between. The CDR3 loop spans 15 amino acids.

This sequence joins TRBV24-1 and TRBJ2-3; TRBD2 aligns across 9 bases. Trimming at V came to 0 bases and at J to 0 bases, leaving 15 bases not matched to a gene. The CDR3 extends over 21 amino acids. Germline V lookup: CDR1 KGHDR, CDR2 SFDVKD. The CDR3 DNA reads as TGTGCCACCAGTGATTTGGGGGTAGCGGGAGCCACCGACTTTAGCACAGATACGCAGTATTTT. Translation gives CATSDLGVAGATDFSTDTQYF.

V is TRBV29-1 and J is TRBJ1-2; the D gene is possibly TRBD1 (5 bases). This CDR3 has 12 residues. The V end lost 7 bases, the J end lost 4 bases, and 13 bases lay between the germline ends. CDR1 and CDR2 (germline): SQVTM, ANQGSEA. CDR3: CSELSGSYGYTF. The CDR3 nucleotides are TGCAGCGAATTGTCAGGGTCCTATGGCTACACCTTC.

V usage is TRBV28 and J usage is TRBJ1-1; D unresolved. Trimming removed 6 bases from V and 4 bases from J, with 9 bases in between. This CDR3 comprises 12 residues. Germline V gene lookup returns CDR1 MDHEN and CDR2 SYDVKM. DNA of the CDR3: TGTGCCAGCAGCCCCTTGGGCACTGAAGCTTTCTTT. This sequence encodes CASSPLGTEAFF.

The chain is built from TRBV7-9 and TRBJ1-2; 10 bases map to TRBD1. CDR1 SEHNR and CDR2 FQNEAQ come from the germline V gene (reference sequence). The CDR3 contains 14 residues. V gave up 3 bases and J gave up 4 bases; unmatched junction bases: 2. The chain's CDR3 is CASSLTGGFYGYTF. The CDR3 coding sequence is TGTGCCAGCAGCTTGACAGGGGGCTTCTATGGCTACACCTTC. The full variable domain, with the rest looked up from reference TRBV7-9 and TRBJ1-2, is DTGVSQNPRHKITKRGQNVTFRCDPISEHNRLYWYRQTLGQGPEFLTYFQNEAQLEKSRLLSDRFSAERPKGSFSTLEIQRTEQGDSAMYLCASSLTGGFYGYTFGSGTRLTVV.

V and J are TRBV4-3 and TRBJ2-7; D is ambiguous. Looked up from germline, CDR1 is LGHNA and CDR2 is YSLEER. This CDR3 spans 15 amino acids. Trimming took 0 bases from V and 4 from J, leaving 13 bases between them. As DNA, the CDR3 is TGCGCCAGCAGCCAAGAACTCGTTAGCTTTTACGAGCAGTACTTC. Translated: CASSQELVSFYEQYF.

With regard to this clone: Its ends do not fully match the called genes, so a read error is possible. The chain links TRBV7-9 to TRBJ2-7; no clear D. The CDR3 runs to 14 residues. Germline V gene sequence: CDR1 SEHNR, CDR2 FQNEAQ (reference sequence). The CDR3 sequence: CASSLDGDSYEQYF. CDR3 nucleotides: TGTGCCAGCAGCCTCGACGGCGACTCCTACGAACAGTACTTC.

The chain combines TRBV11-2 with TRBJ2-7, with D uncertain. Germline V gene sequence: CDR1 SGHAT, CDR2 FQNNGV. The CDR3 is 13 residues long. V lost 2 bases and J 6 bases, leaving 11 bases between the germline ends. The CDR3 DNA follows: TGTGCCAGCAGCTTATCGACGAGTGGCGAGCAGTACTTC. Protein product: CASSLSTSGEQYF.

The chain combines TRBV4-1 with TRBJ2-2; 7 nucleotides match TRBD1. The trim removed 7 bases at V and 3 bases at J, leaving 8 bases unmatched. This CDR3 contains 15 residues. Germline CDR1 and CDR2: MGHRA and YSYEKL. The CDR3 spells CASTEGAGYTGELFF. CDR3 nucleotides: TGCGCCAGCACCGAGGGGGCTGGGTACACCGGGGAGCTGTTTTTT.

The chain uses TRBV5-8 and TRBJ1-3; 9 positions match TRBD1. This CDR3 is 16 amino acids long. The germline V gene has CDR1 SGHTS and CDR2 YDEGEE. After removal of 2 bases from V and 1 base from J, the junction contained 4 bases not matched to a gene. CDR3 nucleotide sequence: TGTGCCAGCAGCTTCCGACAGGGGGTATCTGGAAACACCATATATTTT. As protein: CASSFRQGVSGNTIYF.

This chain connects TRBV24-1 to TRBJ2-5; 7 bases are a match to TRBD1. The V gene's germline CDR1 is KGHDR and CDR2 SFDVKD. The length of the CDR3 is 13 residues. Trimming took 10 bases from V and 0 from J; bases not matched to a gene: 4. The DNA for the CDR3 is TGTGCCACTGGAGACAGGGACCAAGAGACCCAGTACTTC. This codes for CATGDRDQETQYF.

The chain joins TRBV3-1 (or the pseudogene TRBV3-2) to TRBJ2-1, with D unclear. The CDR3 is made up of 16 amino acids. Trimming removed 1 base at V and 8 bases at J, with 18 bases between. Germline V gene lookup returns CDR1 LGHDT and CDR2 YNNKEL (reference sequence). The CDR3 is CASSQGLRSMVDEQFF. The CDR3 DNA reads TGTGCCAGCAGCCAAGGACTGCGGTCTATGGTGGATGAGCAGTTCTTC.

This clone was observed a handful of times. The chain uses TRBV2 and TRBJ2-7; D is unresolved. Germline lookup yields CDR1 SNHLY and CDR2 FYNNEI. Trimming stripped 6 bases from V and 4 bases from J, with 13 bases between. The CDR3 spans 13 residues. The CDR3 region is CASRSLQIYEQYF. Written as DNA, the CDR3 is TGTGCCAGCAGAAGTTTACAGATATACGAGCAGTACTTC.

The V gene is TRBV5-1, the J gene TRBJ1-1; D gene ambiguous. The germline CDR1 and CDR2 sequences are SGHRS and YFSETQ. The CDR3 runs to 15 residues. Trimming removed 4 bases from V and 8 bases from J, with 21 bases in between. CDR3 coding DNA: TGCGCCAGCAGCCCACTTGTTCCTTGGGAGATGGAAGCTTTCTTT. It codes for CASSPLVPWEMEAFF. Full variable domain (remainder filled in from reference TRBV5-1 and TRBJ1-1): KAGVTQTPRYLIKTRGQQVTLSCSPISGHRSVSWYQQTPGQGLQFLFEYFSETQRNKGNFPGRFSGRQFSNSRSEMNVSTLELGDSALYLCASSPLVPWEMEAFFGQGTRLTVV.

The chain links TRBV30 to TRBJ1-3, with unresolved D. The V gene's germline CDR1 is GTSNPN and CDR2 SVGIG (reference sequence). The CDR3 extends over 11 amino acids. V lost 6 bases to trimming and J lost 2 bases, with 5 bases between them. The CDR3: CACGPGNTIYF. The CDR3 nucleotides read TGTGCCTGTGGTCCTGGAAACACCATATATTTT. Looking up the rest from reference TRBV30 and TRBJ1-3 gives the full variable domain: SQTIHQWPATLVQPVGSPLSLECTVEGTSNPNLYWYRQAAGRGLQLLFYSVGIGQISSEVPQNLSASRPQDRQFILSSKKLLLSDSGFYLCACGPGNTIYFGEGSWLTVV.

Worth noting for this clone: Additional DNA sequences in this sample encode the identical CDR3. J is TRBJ1-1 and V is TRBV7-9; D is unclear. CDR1 and CDR2 from the germline V gene are SEHNR and FQNEAQ (reference sequence). The length of the CDR3 is 13 residues. V lost 1 base and J lost 1, with 4 bases in between. The CDR3 spells CASSLVANTEAFF. The DNA for the CDR3 is TGTGCCAGCAGCTTAGTGGCGAACACTGAAGCTTTCTTT. Based on the CDR3 plus reference TRBV7-9 and TRBJ1-1, the full variable domain is DTGVSQNPRHKITKRGQNVTFRCDPISEHNRLYWYRQTLGQGPEFLTYFQNEAQLEKSRLLSDRFSAERPKGSFSTLEIQRTEQGDSAMYLCASSLVANTEAFFGQGTRLTVV.

The chain recombines TRBV3-1 (or the pseudogene TRBV3-2) with TRBJ2-5; 9 bases are shared with TRBD2. The CDR3 has 18 residues. In germline, CDR1 is LGHDT, CDR2 YNNKEL (reference sequence). V was clipped by 4 bases and J by 5 bases; unmatched bases: 17. The CDR3 here is CASSLRFTGLALGETQYF. As DNA, the CDR3 is TGTGCCAGCAGCCTAAGATTTACTGGACTAGCGCTAGGGGAGACCCAGTACTTC.

The rearrangement joins TRBV9 to TRBJ2-2; maybe TRBD2 (5 bases). V was cut by 6 bases and J by 1 base, with 7 bases left in between. This CDR3 has 13 amino acids. Per the germline V gene, CDR1 is SGDLS and CDR2 is YYNGEE. For the CDR3, the DNA is TGTGCCAGCAACCGGGGGAACACCGGGGAGCTGTTTTTT. Amino acid sequence: CASNRGNTGELFF.

This chain joins TRBV7-2 and TRBJ1-4, with 9 nucleotides matching TRBD1. CDR1 SGHTA and CDR2 FQGNSA come from the germline V gene. V gave up 5 bases and J gave up 8 bases; unmatched junction bases: 9. The CDR3 has 15 amino acids. Written as DNA, the CDR3 is TGTGCCAGCAGCCAGGGGGGGACAGGGTACGAAAAACTGTTTTTT. Translating gives CASSQGGTGYEKLFF.